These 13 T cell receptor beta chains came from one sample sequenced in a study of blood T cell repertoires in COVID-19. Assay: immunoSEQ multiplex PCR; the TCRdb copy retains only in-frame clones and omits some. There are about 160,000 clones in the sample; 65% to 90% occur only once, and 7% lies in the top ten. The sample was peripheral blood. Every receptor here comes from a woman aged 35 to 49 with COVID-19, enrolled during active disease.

This chain's CDR3 is CASSPREETQYF. The CDR3 nucleotides are TGTGCCAGCAGTCCCCGGGAAGAGACCCAGTACTTC. V gene TRBV6-2 or TRBV6-3 combines with J gene TRBJ2-5; D is uncertain. This CDR3 is built from 12 residues. Looked up from germline, CDR1 is MNHEY and CDR2 is SVGEGT. V was trimmed by 5 bases and J by 3 bases, leaving 7 bases between them.

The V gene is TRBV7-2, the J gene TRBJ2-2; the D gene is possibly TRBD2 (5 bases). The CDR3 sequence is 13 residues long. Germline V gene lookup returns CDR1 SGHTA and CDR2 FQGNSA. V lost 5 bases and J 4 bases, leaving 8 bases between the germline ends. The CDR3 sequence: CASSPRGTGELFF. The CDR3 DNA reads TGTGCCAGCAGCCCTCGGGGCACCGGGGAGCTGTTTTTT.

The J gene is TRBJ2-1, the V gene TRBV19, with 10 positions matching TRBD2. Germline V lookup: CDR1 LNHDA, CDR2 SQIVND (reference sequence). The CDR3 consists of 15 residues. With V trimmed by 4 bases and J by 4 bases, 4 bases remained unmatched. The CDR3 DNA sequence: TGTGCCAGTAGTAAACTAGCGGGATATTACAATGAGCAGTTCTTC. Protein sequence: CASSKLAGYYNEQFF.

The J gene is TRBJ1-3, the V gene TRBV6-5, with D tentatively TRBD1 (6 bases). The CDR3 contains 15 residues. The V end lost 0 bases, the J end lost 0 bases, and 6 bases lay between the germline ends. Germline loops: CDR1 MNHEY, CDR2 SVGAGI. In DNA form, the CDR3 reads TGTGCCAGCAGTTACTCGACAGGCTCTGGAAACACCATATATTTT. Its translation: CASSYSTGSGNTIYF.

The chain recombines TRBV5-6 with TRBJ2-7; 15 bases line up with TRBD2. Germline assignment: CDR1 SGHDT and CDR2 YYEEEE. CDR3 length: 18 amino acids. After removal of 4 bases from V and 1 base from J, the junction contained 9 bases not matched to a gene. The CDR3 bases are TGTGCCAGCAGCACGAGGACTAGCGGGAGGGATCATTCCTACGAGCAGTACTTC. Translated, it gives CASSTRTSGRDHSYEQYF.

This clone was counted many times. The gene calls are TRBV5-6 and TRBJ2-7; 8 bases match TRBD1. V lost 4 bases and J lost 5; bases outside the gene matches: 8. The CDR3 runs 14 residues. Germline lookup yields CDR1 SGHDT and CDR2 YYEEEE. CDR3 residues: CASSAGTGNHEQYF. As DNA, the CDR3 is TGTGCCAGCAGCGCCGGGACAGGAAACCACGAGCAGTACTTC.

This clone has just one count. CDR3 DNA: TGCGCCAGCAGCTTTTCGACAGGGGGCAAGATGAACACTGAAGCTTTCTTT. Protein sequence: CASSFSTGGKMNTEAFF. The J gene is TRBJ1-1, the V gene TRBV4-1, with 10 bases matching TRBD1. After removal of 5 bases from V and 0 bases from J, the junction contained 9 bases not matched to a gene. The CDR3 has 17 amino acids. Germline CDR1 and CDR2: MGHRA and YSYEKL.

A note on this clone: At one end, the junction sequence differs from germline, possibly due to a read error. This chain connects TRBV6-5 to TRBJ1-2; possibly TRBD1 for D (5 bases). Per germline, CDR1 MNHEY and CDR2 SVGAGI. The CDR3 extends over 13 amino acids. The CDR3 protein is CASNYGGEYGYTF. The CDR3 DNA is TGTGCCAGCAATTACGGGGGGGAGTATGGCTACACCTTC.

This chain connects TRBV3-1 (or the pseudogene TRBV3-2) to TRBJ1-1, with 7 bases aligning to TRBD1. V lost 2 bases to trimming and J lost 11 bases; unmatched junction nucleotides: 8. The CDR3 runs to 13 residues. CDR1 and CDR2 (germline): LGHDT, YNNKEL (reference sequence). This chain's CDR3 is CASSQIAGQAAFF. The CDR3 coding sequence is TGTGCCAGCAGCCAAATAGCCGGACAGGCGGCTTTCTTT.

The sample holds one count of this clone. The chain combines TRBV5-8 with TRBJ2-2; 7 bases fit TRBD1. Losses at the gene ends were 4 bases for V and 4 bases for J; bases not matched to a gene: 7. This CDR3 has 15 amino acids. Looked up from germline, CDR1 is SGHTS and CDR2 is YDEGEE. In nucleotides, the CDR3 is TGTGCCAGCAGCCCAGGACAGGTACCCACCGGGGAGCTGTTTTTT. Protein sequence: CASSPGQVPTGELFF.

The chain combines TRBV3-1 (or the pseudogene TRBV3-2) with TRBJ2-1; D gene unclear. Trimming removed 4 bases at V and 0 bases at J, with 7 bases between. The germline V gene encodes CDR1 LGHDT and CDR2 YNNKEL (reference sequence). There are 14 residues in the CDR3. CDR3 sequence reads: CASSRQISYNEQFF. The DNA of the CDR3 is TGTGCCAGCAGCCGACAAATCTCCTACAATGAGCAGTTCTTC.

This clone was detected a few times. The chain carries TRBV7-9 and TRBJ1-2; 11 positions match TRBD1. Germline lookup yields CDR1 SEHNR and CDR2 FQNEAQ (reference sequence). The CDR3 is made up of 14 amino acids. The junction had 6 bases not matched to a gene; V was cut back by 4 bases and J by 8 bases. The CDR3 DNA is TGTGCCAGCAGCTCCGGGGACAGGGGGTTAGGCTACACCTTC. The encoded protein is CASSSGDRGLGYTF.

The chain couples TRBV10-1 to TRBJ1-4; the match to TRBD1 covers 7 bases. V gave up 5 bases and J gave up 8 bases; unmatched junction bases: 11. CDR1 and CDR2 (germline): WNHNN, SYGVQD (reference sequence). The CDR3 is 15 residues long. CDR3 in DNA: TGCGCCAGCAGTCCGGCGGGACAGCGAAACGAAAAACTGTTTTTT. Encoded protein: CASSPAGQRNEKLFF.